The text below deals with one TCR beta chain. The CDR3 length is 13 residues. V was cut by 4 bases and J by 4 bases, with 10 bases left in between. Germline V gene data show CDR1 as SGHTA and CDR2 as FQGTGA. The data were obtained in a study of blood T cell repertoires in COVID-19. At the level of the study: Samples of COVID-19 (acute and convalescent) were obtained from the United States, Italy and Spain.

As processed by the authors: Reference gene primer amplification gave estimated nucleated cell counts. Data came from immunoSEQ multiplex PCR; TCRdb stores just in-frame clones and leaves some out. V and J calls plus clone size are reproduced from that table; the DNA served to infer D and trimming. The profile covers approximately 300,000 clones, with approximately 90% appearing a single time and around 0.84% taken by the ten largest. Sample: peripheral blood. The origin of this receptor is a man aged 25 to 40 with acute or convalescent COVID-19. The chain combines TRBV7-3 with TRBJ2-5, with D perhaps matching TRBD2 (5 bases). CDR3 sequence reads: CASSSSSGETQYF. CDR3 bases: TGTGCCAGCAGCTCATCAAGCGGAGAGACCCAGTACTTC.